The T cell receptor (beta chain) described here comes from a study of blood T cell repertoires in COVID-19. Under the authors' procedure: Estimation of nucleated cell counts was performed using reference gene primer amplification. Clones were read by immunoSEQ multiplex PCR, and TCRdb kept only the in-frame ones, dropping some. V and J calls and clone size are given by that table; D and trimming were obtained from the DNA. Of tens of thousands of clones listed, about three quarters are singletons. Trimming shortened V by 1 base and J by 3 bases, and 8 bases separated the two germline ends. Germline CDR1 reads MDHEN; CDR2 reads SYDVKM. The CDR3 loop spans 14 amino acids.

This clonotype was sampled from a human donor in a cohort sampled during active COVID-19. V is TRBV28 and J is TRBJ2-3; no definite D call. Material: peripheral blood. The CDR3 sequence is CASSLSSATDTQYF. The CDR3 coding sequence is TGTGCCAGCAGTTTATCCAGCGCGACAGATACGCAGTATTTT. Full variable domain (remainder filled in from reference TRBV28 and TRBJ2-3): DVKVTQSSRYLVKRTGEKVFLECVQDMDHENMFWYRQDPGLGLRLIYFSYDVKMKEKGDIPEGYSVSREKKERFSLILESASTNQTSMYLCASSLSSATDTQYFGPGTRLTVL.